This T cell receptor beta chain was recorded in a study of T cell repertoires in cytomegalovirus infection. A single record per CDR3 protein comes from TCRdb applying MiXCR to the reads. Among a few hundred thousand distinct CDR3 sequences listed, roughly 43% were seen once. The germline V gene has CDR1 MNHNS and CDR2 SASEGT. This CDR3 is 14 amino acids long. V lost 7 bases, J lost 11 bases, and 10 bases stayed unmatched. This clonotype was counted between two and nine times. Its antigen is not identified. The chain is built from TRBV6-1 and TRBJ2-1, with TRBD2 identical over 11 bases. The sequence was obtained from a human donor in good health (CMV status not recorded). Some clones in this sample may be carry-over from other donors' samples. Here the sequenced sample was cultured PBMCs, taken from culture after CMV antigen stimulation. In DNA form, the CDR3 reads TGTGCCAGCACCCTGACTAGCGGGGATAATAAGCAGTTCTTC. Translated: CASTLTSGDNKQFF.